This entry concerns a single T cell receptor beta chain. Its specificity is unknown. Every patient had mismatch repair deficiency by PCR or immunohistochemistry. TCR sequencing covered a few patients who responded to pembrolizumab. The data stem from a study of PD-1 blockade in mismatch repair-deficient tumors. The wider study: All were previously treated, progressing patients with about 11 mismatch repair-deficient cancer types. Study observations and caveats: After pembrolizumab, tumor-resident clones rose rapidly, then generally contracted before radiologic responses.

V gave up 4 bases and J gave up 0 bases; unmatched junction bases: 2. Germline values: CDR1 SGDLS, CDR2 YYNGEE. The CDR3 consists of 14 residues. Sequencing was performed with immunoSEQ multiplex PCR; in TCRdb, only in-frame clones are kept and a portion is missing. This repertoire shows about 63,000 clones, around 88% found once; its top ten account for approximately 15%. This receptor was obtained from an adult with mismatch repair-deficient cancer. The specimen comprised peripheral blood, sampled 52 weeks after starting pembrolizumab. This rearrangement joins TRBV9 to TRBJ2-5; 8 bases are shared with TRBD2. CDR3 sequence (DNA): TGTGCCAGCAGCTTAGCGGGGAACCAAGAGACCCAGTACTTC. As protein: CASSLAGNQETQYF.